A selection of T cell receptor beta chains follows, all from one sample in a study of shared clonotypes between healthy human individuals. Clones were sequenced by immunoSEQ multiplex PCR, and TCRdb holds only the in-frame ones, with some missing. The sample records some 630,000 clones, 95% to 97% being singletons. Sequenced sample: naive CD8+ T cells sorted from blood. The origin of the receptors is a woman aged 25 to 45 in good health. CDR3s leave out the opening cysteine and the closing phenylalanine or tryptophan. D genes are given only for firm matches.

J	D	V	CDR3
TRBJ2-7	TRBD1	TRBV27	ASSLYRDRDYEQY
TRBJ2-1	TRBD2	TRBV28	ASSSYKSGRRDEQF
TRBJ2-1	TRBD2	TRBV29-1	SVEGTLAGGFSYNEQF
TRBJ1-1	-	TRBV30	AWSGTVNTEAF
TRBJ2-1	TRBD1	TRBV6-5	ASSYQGVGEQF
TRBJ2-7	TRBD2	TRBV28	ASSGYLAGGPSYEQY
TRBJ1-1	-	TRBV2	ASRRHGRAF
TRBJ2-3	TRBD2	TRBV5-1	ASSLDTIGLAGDLDTQY
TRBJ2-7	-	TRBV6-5	ASSDQGAEQY
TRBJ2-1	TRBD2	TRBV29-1	STRGREFEQF
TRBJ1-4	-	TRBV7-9	ASSSGRSGGNPTNEKLF
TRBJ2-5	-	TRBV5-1	ASSLRGWETQY
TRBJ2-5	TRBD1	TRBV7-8	ASSSSGTGGETQY
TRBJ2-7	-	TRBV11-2	ASSYNRDPYEQY
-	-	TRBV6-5	ASSYLRDATYEQY
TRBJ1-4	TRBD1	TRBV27	ASSLGQPNEKLF
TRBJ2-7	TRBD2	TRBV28	ASSTPGTRTSGRVHEQY
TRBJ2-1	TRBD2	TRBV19	ASSIDEPAGEGNEQF
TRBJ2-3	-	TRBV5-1	ASSLDTQY
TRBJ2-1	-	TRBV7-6	ASSLVPAPDEQF
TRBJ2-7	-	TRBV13	ASSLSGVAYEQY
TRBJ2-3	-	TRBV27	ASRPLMRDTQY
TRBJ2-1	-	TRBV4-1	ASSNSIREQF
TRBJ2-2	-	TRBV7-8	ASSLAPGAINTGELF